The 20 T cell receptor beta chains below all came from one sample that was sequenced in a study of OX40 agonist ivuxolimab in advanced cancers. Using immunoSEQ multiplex PCR, the repertoire was profiled, and TCRdb retains in-frame clones only, with some absent. Among about 64,000 clones listed, about 85% were seen once. The sequencing used CD4+ or CD8+ T cells sorted from blood, collected in a trial of the OX40 agonist ivuxolimab. These receptor sequences come from an adult with an advanced solid tumor such as melanoma, head and neck, liver or kidney cancer.

This chain links TRBV19 with TRBJ2-3, with 14 nucleotides matching TRBD2. V dropped 4 bases and J dropped 1; count of bases not matched to a gene: 1. The CDR3 runs 16 residues. Germline values: CDR1 LNHDA, CDR2 SQIVND (reference sequence). DNA for the CDR3: TGTGCCAGTAGTAAGACTAGCGGGAGGGGCACAGATACGCAGTATTTT. Amino acids: CASSKTSGRGTDTQYF.

The chain's CDR3 is CSVGVPGAYEQYF. The CDR3 DNA reads TGCAGCGTTGGGGTCCCCGGGGCCTACGAGCAGTACTTC. The V and J genes are TRBV29-1 and TRBJ2-7; D may be TRBD2 (5 bases). This CDR3 region has 13 residues. Per the germline V gene, CDR1 is SQVTM and CDR2 is ANQGSEA. V shed 4 bases and J shed 2 bases, with 12 bases lying between them.

The J gene is TRBJ1-2, the V gene TRBV5-1, with D tentatively TRBD1 (5 bases). Trimming cost V 0 bases and J 4 bases, with 13 bases left between them. CDR1 and CDR2 (germline): SGHRS, YFSETQ. The CDR3 has 15 residues. The CDR3 DNA sequence: TGCGCCAGCAGCTTGGAACGGGCCGGGGCCTATGGCTACACCTTC. It yields the protein CASSLERAGAYGYTF.

This clone is a singleton in its sample. This chain links TRBV7-9 with TRBJ1-3; TRBD1 aligns across 7 bases. V lost 4 bases and J lost 0; bases outside the gene matches: 3. The CDR3 extends over 15 amino acids. Germline CDR1 and CDR2: SEHNR and FQNEAQ (reference sequence). The CDR3 region has the DNA TGTGCCAGCAGCTCCTGGACAGGCTCTGGAAACACCATATATTTT. This gives the protein CASSSWTGSGNTIYF.

The V and J genes are TRBV4-3 and TRBJ1-2, with 8 bases aligning to TRBD1. The V gene's germline CDR1 is LGHNA and CDR2 YSLEER. After removal of 0 bases from V and 7 bases from J, the junction contained 7 bases not matched to a gene. This CDR3 is 15 amino acids long. The CDR3 nucleotides read TGCGCCAGCAGCCAAGATAAGTCAGGGGGCGTTGGCTACACCTTC. This sequence encodes CASSQDKSGGVGYTF.

The rearrangement links TRBV7-8 to TRBJ2-1, with 8 bases matching TRBD2. V shed 5 bases and J 5 bases; nucleotides not matched to a gene: 8. CDR1 and CDR2 (germline): SGHVS, FQNEAQ. CDR3 length equals 15 residues. The CDR3 bases are TGTGCCAGCAGCCAGAGCGGGAGCAGAAACAATGAGCAGTTCTTC. Protein product: CASSQSGSRNNEQFF.

Here the CDR3 DNA reads TGTGCCAGCAGCAAGACTAGCGCAGAGACCCAGTACTTC. Translating gives CASSKTSAETQYF. J is TRBJ2-5 and V is TRBV7-2; 8 bases agree with TRBD2. V dropped 5 bases and J dropped 4; count of bases not matched to a gene: 3. The germline gives CDR1 SGHTA, CDR2 FQGNSA. CDR3 length: 13 residues.

This clone was detected only a few times. The V call is TRBV28, the J call TRBJ2-3; tentative D call: TRBD1 (6 bases). This CDR3 is 13 amino acids long. Germline CDR1 reads MDHEN; CDR2 reads SYDVKM. V dropped 6 bases and J dropped 8 bases, with 15 bases sitting between them. The CDR3 is CASSPDSRGTQYF. The CDR3, as DNA: TGTGCCAGCAGCCCAGACAGCAGGGGTACGCAGTATTTT.

The rearrangement links TRBV7-2 to TRBJ2-3; TRBD2 matches 11 bases. J gave up 4 bases and V 6 bases, and 6 bases lay outside the gene matches. The CDR3 has 15 residues. Looked up from germline, CDR1 is SGHTA and CDR2 is FQGNSA. The CDR3 sequence is CASSRSGGAADTQYF. CDR3 bases: TGTGCCAGCAGTCGTAGCGGGGGGGCCGCAGATACGCAGTATTTT.

This clone has more than one count but fewer than ten. The chain uses TRBV27 and TRBJ1-3; D might be TRBD1 (6 bases). V was trimmed by 5 bases and J by 10 bases, leaving 24 bases between them. CDR1 MNHEY and CDR2 SMNVEV come from the germline V gene (reference sequence). The CDR3 spans 16 residues. CDR3 protein: CASSTLAGGSSRTIYF. DNA of the CDR3: TGTGCCAGCAGTACTCTAGCTGGGGGCAGCTCCAGGACCATATATTTT.

The chain links TRBV11-3 to TRBJ1-2; unclear D gene. V was cut by 1 base and J by 2 bases, with 2 bases left in between. Germline V gene sequence: CDR1 SGHNT, CDR2 YENEEA. The CDR3 length is 12 residues. The CDR3 protein is CASSLGNYGYTF. DNA of the CDR3: TGTGCCAGCAGCTTAGGGAACTATGGCTACACCTTC.

The genes are TRBV7-2 and TRBJ2-7; either TRBD1 or TRBD2 may fit D (6 bases each). V gave up 0 bases and J gave up 2 bases, with 17 bases separating them. This CDR3 region has 17 residues. CDR1 is SGHTA, CDR2 FQGNSA, per germline. The CDR3: CASSLAGGTGVPYEQYF. CDR3 coding DNA: TGTGCCAGCAGCTTAGCCGGGGGCACTGGGGTCCCCTACGAGCAGTACTTC.

The gene calls are TRBV18 and TRBJ2-7, with 9 bases lining up with TRBD1. This CDR3 is 15 amino acids long. V was clipped by 5 bases and J by 5 bases; unmatched bases: 10. Germline loops: CDR1 KGHSH, CDR2 LQKENI. As DNA, the CDR3 is TGTGCCAGCTCAACGTGGGACAGGGTTTTGGACGAGCAGTACTTC. Protein: CASSTWDRVLDEQYF.

The chain is built from TRBV10-1 and TRBJ1-1; unclear D gene. V dropped 4 bases and J dropped 1 base, with 10 bases sitting between them. The CDR3 runs 14 residues. Germline loops: CDR1 WNHNN, CDR2 SYGVQD (reference sequence). CDR3 residues: CASSVGSANTEAFF. CDR3 nucleotides: TGCGCCAGCAGTGTCGGGTCGGCGAACACTGAAGCTTTCTTT.

The table lists this clone with many counts. The chain has TRBV6-5 and TRBJ1-4, with a possible D match to TRBD1 (5 bases). V was cut by 2 bases and J by 10 bases, with 14 bases left in between. The germline V gene encodes CDR1 MNHEY and CDR2 SVGAGI. CDR3 length: 14 residues. For the CDR3, the DNA is TGTGCCAGCAGTTACCGGGCTCCTGGGGCAAAACTGTTTTTT. It codes for CASSYRAPGAKLFF.

The rearrangement links TRBV5-1 to TRBJ2-2, with 7 bases identical to TRBD1. CDR1 is SGHRS, CDR2 YFSETQ, per germline. The CDR3 is made up of 14 amino acids. V dropped 5 bases and J dropped 5; count of bases not matched to a gene: 6. The CDR3 spells CASRQRQGTGELFF. CDR3 in DNA: TGCGCCAGCAGGCAAAGACAGGGTACCGGGGAGCTGTTTTTT.

The chain is built from TRBV7-3 and TRBJ2-7; no clear D. This CDR3 has 15 residues. The ends were cut back, 1 base at V and 0 bases at J, with 10 bases in the middle. Germline V gene data show CDR1 as SGHTA and CDR2 as FQGTGA. CDR3 bases: TGTGCCAGCAGCTTAATTGGCGGTGACTCCTACGAGCAGTACTTC. Translated, it gives CASSLIGGDSYEQYF.

The V and J genes are TRBV7-2 and TRBJ2-3; tentatively, D is TRBD1 (5 bases). This CDR3 has 15 residues. V shed 1 base and J shed 0 bases, with 8 bases lying between them. Germline V CDR1 and CDR2: SGHTA, FQGNSA. CDR3: CASSLGGASTDTQYF. The CDR3 nucleotides are TGTGCCAGCAGCTTAGGGGGCGCTAGCACAGATACGCAGTATTTT.

The chain joins TRBV2 to TRBJ1-1; D possibly corresponds to TRBD1 (6 bases). Trimming shortened V by 4 bases and J by 1 base, and 10 bases separated the two germline ends. Germline V gives CDR1 SNHLY, CDR2 FYNNEI. CDR3 length: 14 residues. The CDR3 loop is CASSGGTPNTEAFF. The CDR3 coding sequence is TGTGCCAGCAGTGGAGGGACACCGAACACTGAAGCTTTCTTT.

DNA of the CDR3: TGTGCCAGCAGTTGGGCCGGGACAGGGGGGTCCTACGAGCAGTACTTC. Translation: CASSWAGTGGSYEQYF. The chain has TRBV28 and TRBJ2-7, with 11 bases lining up with TRBD1. CDR3 length: 16 amino acids. Germline V gene lookup returns CDR1 MDHEN and CDR2 SYDVKM. Unmatched junction bases numbered 6, after V lost 4 bases and J lost 1 base. Combining the CDR3 with reference TRBV28 and TRBJ2-7 gives the whole variable domain DVKVTQSSRYLVKRTGEKVFLECVQDMDHENMFWYRQDPGLGLRLIYFSYDVKMKEKGDIPEGYSVSREKKERFSLILESASTNQTSMYLCASSWAGTGGSYEQYFGPGTRLTVT.